The clone carrying this TCR beta chain was observed at least ten times. The data originate from a study of identical twins. A single record per CDR3 protein comes from TCRdb applying MiXCR to the 5' RACE reads. The repertoire has 200,000 to 300,000 distinct CDR3 sequences, roughly 10% of them found once; the top ten carry 9% to 10%. V was pared by 5 bases and J by 6 bases, with 11 bases between. The V gene's germline CDR1 is SGHDN and CDR2 FVKESK. The CDR3 has 13 residues. All of the donors were Caucasians in good health. The sequenced material came from memory T cells sorted from blood. The chain couples TRBV14 to TRBJ2-1; D unclear. The sequence was collected from a man aged 45-60 years in good health. In DNA, the CDR3 is TGTGCCAGCAGCAAATTATTACCCAATGAGCAGTTCTTC. Translating it yields CASSKLLPNEQFF.